The 14 T cell receptor beta chains below come from one sample, sequenced in a study of Ad26.COV2.S vaccination and SARS-CoV-2 variants. The protocol was immunoSEQ multiplex PCR, while the TCRdb copy is restricted to in-frame clones and leaves out a portion. The sample contains some 350,000 clones, 85% of which appear only once. Sample treatment: some 20 received Ad26.COV2.S at low or high dose, single or two shots; about 5 received placebo; per-sample allocation not given. Samples came from day 63 after the first vaccine or placebo injection. The input for sequencing was peripheral blood, taken in a trial of Ad26.COV2.S vaccine versus placebo. Every receptor here comes from a person between 18 and 65 years old who received the Ad26.COV2.S COVID-19 vaccine or a placebo.

V is TRBV5-6 and J is TRBJ2-7, with D possibly being TRBD1 (5 bases). Trimming took 4 bases from V and 3 from J, leaving 11 bases between them. CDR3 length: 13 amino acids. In germline, CDR1 is SGHDT, CDR2 YYEEEE. The CDR3 nucleotides read TGTGCCAGCAGCCCAGGGCCTAACTACGAGCAGTACTTC. This codes for CASSPGPNYEQYF. The full variable domain, rest sourced from reference TRBV5-6 and TRBJ2-7, is DAGVTQSPTHLIKTRGQQVTLRCSPKSGHDTVSWYQQALGQGPQFIFQYYEEEERQRGNFPDRFSGHQFPNYSSELNVNALLLGDSALYLCASSPGPNYEQYFGPGTRLTVT.

The chain has TRBV6-5 and TRBJ2-7; 8 bases agree with TRBD1. V shed 7 bases and J 6 bases; nucleotides not matched to a gene: 5. The CDR3 covers 12 residues. In germline, CDR1 is MNHEY, CDR2 SVGAGI. The DNA for the CDR3 is TGTGCCAGCACAGGGACAGGAGCCGAGCAGTACTTC. This codes for CASTGTGAEQYF.

In the case of this clone: The sample has other DNA sequences that encode this CDR3 too. The CDR3, as DNA: TGTGCCAGCTCTCCGGACGGGAATTCACCCCTCCACTTT. Encoded protein: CASSPDGNSPLHF. This chain connects TRBV18 to TRBJ1-6, with D unclear. Germline V gives CDR1 KGHSH, CDR2 LQKENI. The CDR3 totals 13 residues. V was shortened by 6 bases and J by 7 bases, with 10 bases between the two germline ends.

This sequence joins TRBV29-1 and TRBJ2-3; D call uncertain. Per germline, CDR1 SQVTM and CDR2 ANQGSEA. The CDR3 has 15 amino acids. The V end was cut by 0 bases, the J end by 1 base, with 11 bases between. In nucleotides, the CDR3 is TGCAGCGTTGAAGATCTTAGGACGGGCACAGATACGCAGTATTTT. Residues: CSVEDLRTGTDTQYF.

V gene TRBV25-1 combines with J gene TRBJ1-1; D gene uncertain. Trimming stripped 1 base from V and 11 bases from J, with 8 bases between. Germline-derived CDR1 and CDR2 are MGHDK and SYGVNS. The CDR3 runs to 11 residues. The CDR3 reads CASSESIRAFF. CDR3 DNA sequence: TGTGCCAGCAGTGAATCCATTAGGGCTTTCTTT.

This chain links TRBV6-5 with TRBJ1-2; 8 bases map to TRBD1. Germline V CDR1 and CDR2: MNHEY, SVGAGI. With 4 bases clipped from V and 4 bases from J, the junction kept 8 bases outside the gene matches. This CDR3 comprises 15 residues. As DNA, the CDR3 is TGTGCCAGCAGTTCCTCAGGGGGCTCGGTCTATGGCTACACCTTC. Translated, it gives CASSSSGGSVYGYTF.

This rearrangement joins TRBV7-9 to TRBJ2-7, with TRBD1 matching over 8 bases. The CDR3 loop spans 15 amino acids. V lost 5 bases and J lost 2; bases outside the gene matches: 8. Germline V gene sequence: CDR1 SEHNR, CDR2 FQNEAQ (reference sequence). The CDR3 region is CASSHDRGFPYEQYF. CDR3 in DNA: TGTGCCAGCAGCCATGACAGGGGATTTCCCTACGAGCAGTACTTC.

V is TRBV5-1 and J is TRBJ2-7; 10 bases agree with TRBD2. The CDR3 runs 15 residues. Germline lookup yields CDR1 SGHRS and CDR2 YFSETQ. Unmatched junction bases numbered 6, after V lost 6 bases and J lost 0 bases. CDR3 in DNA: TGCGCCAGCACGCTAGCGGGGGCAAGCTCCTACGAGCAGTACTTC. Translation gives CASTLAGASSYEQYF.

The CDR3 DNA reads TGTGCCACCAGTGAGCCGGGAAAATCTGGGGCCAACGTCCTGACTTTC. Translated, it gives CATSEPGKSGANVLTF. The chain joins TRBV24-1 to TRBJ2-6, with D perhaps matching TRBD2 (5 bases). Germline V gene lookup returns CDR1 KGHDR and CDR2 SFDVKD. CDR3 length: 16 residues. Trimming took off 4 bases at V and 1 base at J, with 10 bases between the two ends.

V and J are TRBV12-5 and TRBJ1-1, with D unresolved. Germline V CDR1 and CDR2: LGHNT, FRNRAP. CDR3 length: 12 amino acids. The V end lost 1 base, the J end lost 7 bases, and 7 bases lay between the germline ends. The CDR3 DNA sequence: TGTGCTAGTGGTTTGGAGCTGGTTGAAGCTTTCTTT. It translates to CASGLELVEAFF.

The chain has TRBV4-1 and TRBJ2-7; D is undetermined. The V end was cut by 0 bases, the J end by 4 bases, with 7 bases between. CDR1 and CDR2 from the germline V gene are MGHRA and YSYEKL. CDR3 size: 13 residues. This CDR3 is CASSQDPNYEQYF. The CDR3, as DNA: TGCGCCAGCAGCCAAGATCCCAATTACGAGCAGTACTTC.

The V gene is TRBV7-2, the J gene TRBJ1-6; D gene unclear. Per germline, CDR1 SGHTA and CDR2 FQGNSA. Trimming removed 5 bases from V and 3 bases from J, with 11 bases in between. The CDR3 is 15 residues long. The CDR3 sequence is CASSEDAGYNSPLHF. The CDR3 DNA sequence: TGTGCCAGCAGCGAGGACGCGGGCTATAATTCACCCCTCCACTTT.

This clone has a single count. V usage is TRBV6-2 or TRBV6-3 and J usage is TRBJ2-1; 14 bases line up with TRBD2. The germline CDR1 and CDR2 sequences are MNHEY and SVGEGT. Unmatched junction bases numbered 6, after V lost 2 bases and J lost 3 bases. CDR3 length: 18 residues. The CDR3 DNA is TGTGCCAGCAGTTACCCCTCGACTAGCGGGAGGGTCTACAATGAGCAGTTCTTC. This translates into CASSYPSTSGRVYNEQFF.

This clone appeared a few times. This chain links TRBV5-6 with TRBJ2-7, with D possibly matching TRBD1 (6 bases). CDR1 SGHDT and CDR2 YYEEEE come from the germline V gene. The CDR3 covers 14 residues. The germline V and J ends were trimmed by 3 bases and 7 bases, with 17 bases remaining between them. The CDR3 here is CASSWDTSVSEQYF. The CDR3 nucleotides read TGTGCCAGCAGCTGGGACACTAGTGTATCGGAGCAGTACTTC.